What follows are 2 T cell receptor beta chains derived from one specimen sequenced in a study of cytomegalovirus exposure and HLA in healthy donors. The method was immunoSEQ multiplex PCR; TCRdb's version includes in-frame clones alone and lacks a portion of them. The table includes 200,000 to 250,000 clones, around 90% detected once. Sequencing input: PBMCs. The receptors were gathered from a woman under 30 in good health and CMV-seropositive.

This chain links TRBV7-9 with TRBJ2-7; D is perhaps TRBD1 (5 bases). The germline V and J ends were trimmed by 3 bases and 2 bases, with 14 bases remaining between them. This CDR3 comprises 15 residues. Germline V gene data show CDR1 as SEHNR and CDR2 as FQNEAQ (reference sequence). The CDR3 here is CASSFRQGTTYEQYF. The CDR3 region has the DNA TGTGCCAGCAGCTTTCGGCAGGGTACAACCTACGAGCAGTACTTC. Variable domain in full (rest from reference TRBV7-9 and TRBJ2-7): DTGVSQNPRHKITKRGQNVTFRCDPISEHNRLYWYRQTLGQGPEFLTYFQNEAQLEKSRLLSDRFSAERPKGSFSTLEIQRTEQGDSAMYLCASSFRQGTTYEQYFGPGTRLTVT.

The genes are TRBV28 and TRBJ2-7; 11 nucleotides agree with TRBD1. The CDR3 is made up of 15 amino acids. V was pared by 2 bases and J by 3 bases, with 3 bases of the junction left unmatched. Germline V CDR1 and CDR2: MDHEN, SYDVKM. CDR3 in amino acids: CASSLAGTGGYEQYF. Here the CDR3 DNA reads TGTGCCAGCAGTTTAGCCGGGACAGGGGGCTACGAGCAGTACTTC.